This T cell receptor beta chain was sequenced during a study of CD8+ T cells in alopecia areata. cDNA prepared by RNA extraction and subsequent reverse transcription served as the template for sequencing. Assay: immunoSEQ multiplex PCR; the TCRdb copy retains only in-frame clones and omits some. The sample has 150,000 to 200,000 clones; around 57% are singletons. The ends were cut back, 5 bases at V and 1 base at J, with 12 bases in the middle. CDR3 length equals 16 residues. The germline gives CDR1 SGHAT, CDR2 FQDESV (reference sequence). Specimen: CD4+ T cells sorted from blood. The clonotype originates from a human donor in good health. V gene TRBV11-1 combines with J gene TRBJ2-6; D unclear. For the CDR3, the DNA is TGTGCCAGCAGCCGAAAAATCAGTTCTGGGGCCAACGTCCTGACTTTC. Its translation is CASSRKISSGANVLTF.